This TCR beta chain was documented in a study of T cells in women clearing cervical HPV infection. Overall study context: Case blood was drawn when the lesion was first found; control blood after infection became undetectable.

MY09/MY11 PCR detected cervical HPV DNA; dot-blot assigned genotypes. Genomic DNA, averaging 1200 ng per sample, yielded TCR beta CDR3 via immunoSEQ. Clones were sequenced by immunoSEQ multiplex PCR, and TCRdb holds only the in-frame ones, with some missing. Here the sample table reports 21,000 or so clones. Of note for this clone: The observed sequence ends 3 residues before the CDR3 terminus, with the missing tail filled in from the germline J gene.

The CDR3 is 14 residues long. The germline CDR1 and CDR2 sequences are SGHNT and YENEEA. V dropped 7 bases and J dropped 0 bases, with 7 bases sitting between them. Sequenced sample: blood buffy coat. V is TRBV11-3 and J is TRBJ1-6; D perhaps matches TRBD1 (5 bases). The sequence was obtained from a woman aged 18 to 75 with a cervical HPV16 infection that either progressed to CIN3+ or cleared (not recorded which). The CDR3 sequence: CASTQGSYNSPLHF. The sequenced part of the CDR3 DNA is TGTGCCAGCACCCAGGGCTCCTATAATTCACCC.